A single sample is the source of the 27 T cell receptor beta chains below, sequenced in a study of CD8 T cells in ankylosing spondylitis. Findings of the study overall: A motif of 7 to 9 highly homologous TCR beta variants was seen as apparently characteristic of ankylosing spondylitis blood.

The antigens these receptors bind are not known. TCRdb ran MiXCR on the 5' RACE reads and lists one entry per CDR3 protein. The profile shows approximately 440,000 distinct CDR3 sequences, about 15% of them singletons. The sequenced material came from blood, either unsorted or a sorted T cell fraction (not recorded which). Receptors originate from a male donor with ankylosing spondylitis.

This chain uses TRBV20-1 with TRBJ1-2, with D unresolved. V lost 3 bases and J lost 10, with 15 bases in between. Per the germline V gene, CDR1 is DFQATT and CDR2 is SNEGSKA (reference sequence). The CDR3 is 12 residues long. The DNA of the CDR3 is TGCAGTGCTAGGCCCCAAGGTATAGTCTACACCTTC. Protein sequence: CSARPQGIVYTF.

This sequence joins TRBV6-1 and TRBJ1-6; a weak D match, TRBD1 (5 bases). V dropped 6 bases and J dropped 14 bases, with 17 bases sitting between them. The CDR3 is made up of 13 amino acids. Germline values: CDR1 MNHNS, CDR2 SASEGT. The CDR3 sequence: CASRGRALLALHF. CDR3 DNA: TGTGCCAGCAGGGGCAGGGCCCTCCTGGCCCTCCACTTT.

The rearrangement uses TRBV28 and TRBJ2-2, with 7 bases that match TRBD2. Germline V gene sequence: CDR1 MDHEN, CDR2 SYDVKM. This CDR3 has 16 amino acids. Trimming took 5 bases from V and 3 from J; bases not matched to a gene: 9. Written as DNA, the CDR3 is TGTGCCAGCAGTCACCTCCAGGCGGGAGACACCGGGGAGCTGTTTTTT. Residues: CASSHLQAGDTGELFF.

CDR3 bases: TGTGCCAGCAAAAAAGAGGGGAAAGGCTACACCTTC. This translates into CASKKEGKGYTF. The chain has TRBV6-5 and TRBJ1-2, with D maybe TRBD1 (5 bases). Germline assignment: CDR1 MNHEY and CDR2 SVGAGI. There are 12 residues in the CDR3. Between the trimmed V and J ends, which lost 7 bases and 8 bases, there was a span of 14 bases.

This clonotype has more than one count but fewer than ten. The CDR3 DNA follows: TGTGCCAGCAGTGGAGCGAGTCGGGCCACCTACGAGCAGTACTTC. As protein: CASSGASRATYEQYF. This sequence joins TRBV6-1 and TRBJ2-7; D uncertain. With 4 bases removed from V and 2 bases from J, the gap between germline ends came to 15 bases. The CDR3 runs to 15 residues. CDR1 MNHNS and CDR2 SASEGT come from the germline V gene.

This chain links TRBV3-1 with TRBJ1-1; D unclear. CDR1 and CDR2 (germline): LGHDT, YNNKEL (reference sequence). The CDR3 totals 13 residues. Trimming took 4 bases from V and 1 from J, leaving 7 bases between them. CDR3 nucleotide sequence: TGTGCCAGCAGCCGGGTGGAGAACACTGAAGCTTTCTTT. Residues: CASSRVENTEAFF. The full variable domain, completed using reference TRBV3-1 and TRBJ1-1, is DTAVSQTPKYLVTQMGNDKSIKCEQNLGHDTMYWYKQDSKKFLKIMFSYNNKELIINETVPNRFSPKSPDKAHLNLHINSLELGDSAVYFCASSRVENTEAFFGQGTRLTVV.

This clonotype has just a few counts. The chain is built from TRBV6-2 or TRBV6-3 and TRBJ2-7; unclear D gene. In germline, CDR1 is MNHEY, CDR2 SVGEGT. The CDR3 consists of 16 residues. V was trimmed by 0 bases and J by 3 bases, leaving 15 bases between them. Written as DNA, the CDR3 is TGTGCCAGCAGTTACTCCTGGGCAGCCACCTACTACGAGCAGTACTTC. It is translated as CASSYSWAATYYEQYF.

There are many counts of this clonotype. V gene TRBV12-3 or TRBV12-4 combines with J gene TRBJ1-2; the match to TRBD1 covers 12 bases. V shed 0 bases and J 6 bases; nucleotides not matched to a gene: 8. This CDR3 contains 17 residues. In DNA form, the CDR3 reads TGTGCCAGCAGTTTAGCGGGACAGGGGGCGAAGTTTCATGGCTACACCTTC. Its protein product is CASSLAGQGAKFHGYTF.

This clonotype showed up just a few times. The V and J genes are TRBV5-5 and TRBJ2-7, with unresolved D. Germline loops: CDR1 SGHKS, CDR2 YYEKEE (reference sequence). With 5 bases removed from V and 0 bases from J, the gap between germline ends came to 15 bases. There are 15 residues in the CDR3. The CDR3 loop is CASSPLVLGSYEQYF. The CDR3 DNA reads as TGTGCCAGCAGTCCCCTAGTTCTTGGCTCCTACGAGCAGTACTTC.

The genes are TRBV15 and TRBJ2-2; D may be TRBD1 (5 bases). Trimming took 0 bases from V and 4 from J, leaving 12 bases between them. This CDR3 has 16 residues. Per germline, CDR1 LNHNV and CDR2 YYDKDF (reference sequence). This chain's CDR3 is CATSRDYGQGTGELFF. The DNA for the CDR3 is TGTGCCACCAGCAGAGATTATGGGCAGGGCACCGGGGAGCTGTTTTTT. Using reference TRBV15 and TRBJ2-2 for the parts outside the CDR3, the full variable domain is DAMVIQNPRYQVTQFGKPVTLSCSQTLNHNVMYWYQQKSSQAPKLLFHYYDKDFNNEADTPDNFQSRRPNTSFCFLDIRSPGLGDTAMYLCATSRDYGQGTGELFFGEGSRLTVL.

This rearrangement joins TRBV6-1 to TRBJ2-6, with D possibly matching TRBD1 (5 bases). Trimming stripped 4 bases from V and 5 bases from J, with 12 bases between. Germline V CDR1 and CDR2: MNHNS, SASEGT. The CDR3 has 15 residues. In DNA form, the CDR3 reads TGTGCCAGCAGTGGTCCAGGGTCTTGGGCCAACGTCCTGACTTTC. It encodes CASSGPGSWANVLTF.

This clonotype was recorded a few times. CDR3: CSAHRAASTDTQYF. The CDR3 DNA is TGCAGTGCCCACAGGGCGGCTAGCACAGATACGCAGTATTTT. This sequence joins TRBV20-1 and TRBJ2-3, with D tentatively TRBD1 (6 bases). Trimming pared 6 bases from V and 0 bases from J, leaving 13 bases between. The germline V gene encodes CDR1 DFQATT and CDR2 SNEGSKA (reference sequence). The CDR3 extends over 14 amino acids.

The gene calls are TRBV6-1 and TRBJ1-6, with 7 bases aligning to TRBD1. CDR3 size: 16 residues. CDR1 and CDR2 (germline): MNHNS, SASEGT. The trim removed 6 bases at V and 4 bases at J, leaving 9 bases unmatched. CDR3 in DNA: TGTGCCAGCAGGGGGTCCAGGGGGGCTTATAATTCACCCCTCCACTTT. Protein sequence: CASRGSRGAYNSPLHF.

The chain links TRBV9 to TRBJ2-3; D gene uncertain. The V end was cut by 0 bases, the J end by 2 bases, with 10 bases between. CDR3 length: 15 residues. Germline V lookup: CDR1 SGDLS, CDR2 YYNGEE. CDR3 nucleotide sequence: TGTGCCAGCAGCGTAGGCAGAAGAAACACAGATACGCAGTATTTT. Translation: CASSVGRRNTDTQYF.

This clonotype was observed a few times. The rearrangement links TRBV28 to TRBJ2-1; possible D gene TRBD2, 6 bases. Trimming removed 8 bases at V and 7 bases at J, with 24 bases between. The CDR3 has 16 residues. Germline V gene sequence: CDR1 MDHEN, CDR2 SYDVKM. CDR3 region: CASLPRWRGSGNEQFF. CDR3 coding DNA: TGTGCCAGCCTACCTCGATGGAGGGGTTCAGGTAATGAGCAGTTCTTC.

This clonotype was seen a handful of times. The rearrangement links TRBV7-9 to TRBJ1-4; TRBD1 is a possible D gene (6 bases). Trimming shortened V by 6 bases and J by 8 bases, and 13 bases separated the two germline ends. This CDR3 has 13 amino acids. Germline CDR1 is SEHNR and CDR2 is FQNEAQ (reference sequence). In DNA form, the CDR3 reads TGTGCCAGCAGGGACAGCTCGGGCGAAAAACTGTTTTTT. Translating gives CASRDSSGEKLFF.

The J gene is TRBJ2-7, the V gene TRBV5-6; TRBD1 or TRBD2 may be the D gene (6 bases each). Germline assignment: CDR1 SGHDT and CDR2 YYEEEE. Trimming took 3 bases from V and 3 from J, leaving 13 bases between them. The CDR3 contains 14 residues. CDR3 DNA sequence: TGTGCCAGCAGCTCCGCGGGACAAGTCTACGAGCAGTACTTC. It is translated as CASSSAGQVYEQYF. The whole variable domain, filled in from reference TRBV5-6 and TRBJ2-7, reads DAGVTQSPTHLIKTRGQQVTLRCSPKSGHDTVSWYQQALGQGPQFIFQYYEEEERQRGNFPDRFSGHQFPNYSSELNVNALLLGDSALYLCASSSAGQVYEQYFGPGTRLTVT.

The chain couples TRBV18 to TRBJ2-7; 7 nucleotides agree with TRBD2. Germline lookup yields CDR1 KGHSH and CDR2 LQKENI. This CDR3 contains 15 residues. Trimming at V came to 4 bases and at J to 6 bases, leaving 12 bases not matched to a gene. The CDR3 here is CASSLYGGLVGEQYF. CDR3 nucleotide sequence: TGTGCCAGCTCACTATATGGAGGACTAGTGGGCGAGCAGTACTTC.

The chain combines TRBV7-2 with TRBJ1-6; unclear D gene. V shed 4 bases and J shed 7 bases, with 8 bases lying between them. Germline CDR1 reads SGHTA; CDR2 reads FQGNSA. This CDR3 is 13 amino acids long. The CDR3 nucleotides read TGTGCCAGCAGCTCAACTCGGAATTCACCCCTCCACTTT. Residues: CASSSTRNSPLHF.

This sequence joins TRBV5-1 and TRBJ2-2; 9 nucleotides align to TRBD1. Germline lookup yields CDR1 SGHRS and CDR2 YFSETQ. Trimming cost V 4 bases and J 4 bases; bases outside gene matches: 8. There are 16 residues in the CDR3. As DNA, the CDR3 is TGCGCCAGCAGCCCCGGGGTGGACAGGGGCACCGGGGAGCTGTTTTTT. Amino acids: CASSPGVDRGTGELFF.

The chain has TRBV4-3 and TRBJ2-3; 9 bases agree with TRBD2. The CDR3 length is 15 residues. V shed 4 bases and J 4 bases; nucleotides not matched to a gene: 6. The germline V gene has CDR1 LGHNA and CDR2 YSLEER. The CDR3 spells CASSRSGGDSDTQYF. CDR3 DNA: TGCGCCAGCAGCCGTAGCGGGGGAGACTCAGATACGCAGTATTTT.

The gene calls are TRBV18 and TRBJ2-2; perhaps TRBD1 as D (6 bases). The CDR3 sequence is 14 residues long. The germline V and J ends were trimmed by 1 base and 7 bases, with 10 bases remaining between them. Germline CDR1 is KGHSH and CDR2 is LQKENI. The CDR3 coding sequence is TGTGCCAGCTCACCACTATCAGGGGACGGGGAGCTGTTTTTT. Encoded protein: CASSPLSGDGELFF. Complete variable domain (other parts from reference TRBV18 and TRBJ2-2): NAGVMQNPRHLVRRRGQEARLRCSPMKGHSHVYWYRQLPEEGLKFMVYLQKENIIDESGMPKERFSAEFPKEGPSILRIQQVVRGDSAAYFCASSPLSGDGELFFGEGSRLTVL.

This clonotype has a handful of counts. The CDR3 loop reads CASTSGTTLNNEQFF. The CDR3 coding sequence is TGTGCCAGCACGTCCGGGACTACTTTAAACAATGAGCAGTTCTTC. J is TRBJ2-1 and V is TRBV2, with 7 bases fitting TRBD2. Germline CDR1 and CDR2: SNHLY and FYNNEI. The CDR3 is made up of 15 amino acids. Trimming removed 7 bases from V and 5 bases from J; junction bases left unmatched: 11.

This chain links TRBV13 with TRBJ2-1, with D unresolved. The V gene lost 5 bases and the J gene lost 4 bases, with 9 bases spanning the gap. The CDR3 consists of 13 residues. Germline CDR1 PRHDT, CDR2 FYEKMQ (reference sequence). CDR3 in amino acids: CASSQDKYNEQFF. The CDR3 DNA follows: TGTGCCAGCAGCCAAGACAAGTACAATGAGCAGTTCTTC. Full variable domain (outside the CDR3, taken from reference TRBV13 and TRBJ2-1): AAGVIQSPRHLIKEKRETATLKCYPIPRHDTVYWYQQGPGQDPQFLISFYEKMQSDKGSIPDRFSAQQFSDYHSELNMSSLELGDSALYFCASSQDKYNEQFFGPGTRLTVL.

Many counts were recorded for this clonotype. The chain combines TRBV12-3 or TRBV12-4 with TRBJ2-2; a possible D gene is TRBD1 (6 bases). This CDR3 contains 14 residues. V lost 4 bases and J 6 bases, leaving 12 bases between the germline ends. CDR3 bases: TGTGCCAGCAGTTCCCAGGGGTATTCCGGGGAGCTGTTTTTT. Encoded protein: CASSSQGYSGELFF.

This clonotype was seen only a few times. CDR3 sequence: CASSYTGQETQYF. The CDR3 coding sequence is TGTGCCAGCAGTTACACAGGGCAAGAGACCCAGTACTTC. The chain carries TRBV6-5 and TRBJ2-5, with D possibly matching TRBD1 (6 bases). The CDR3 consists of 13 residues. In germline, CDR1 is MNHEY, CDR2 SVGAGI. V shed 2 bases and J shed 2 bases, with 6 bases lying between them.

This clonotype occurred a few times. The chain combines TRBV6-2 or TRBV6-3 with TRBJ2-1; D call uncertain. V lost 2 bases and J 10 bases, leaving 9 bases between the germline ends. The CDR3 sequence is 12 residues long. Germline lookup yields CDR1 MNHEY and CDR2 SVGEGT. Here the CDR3 reads CASSYQRWEQFF. CDR3 DNA: TGTGCCAGCAGTTACCAGCGCTGGGAGCAGTTCTTC.